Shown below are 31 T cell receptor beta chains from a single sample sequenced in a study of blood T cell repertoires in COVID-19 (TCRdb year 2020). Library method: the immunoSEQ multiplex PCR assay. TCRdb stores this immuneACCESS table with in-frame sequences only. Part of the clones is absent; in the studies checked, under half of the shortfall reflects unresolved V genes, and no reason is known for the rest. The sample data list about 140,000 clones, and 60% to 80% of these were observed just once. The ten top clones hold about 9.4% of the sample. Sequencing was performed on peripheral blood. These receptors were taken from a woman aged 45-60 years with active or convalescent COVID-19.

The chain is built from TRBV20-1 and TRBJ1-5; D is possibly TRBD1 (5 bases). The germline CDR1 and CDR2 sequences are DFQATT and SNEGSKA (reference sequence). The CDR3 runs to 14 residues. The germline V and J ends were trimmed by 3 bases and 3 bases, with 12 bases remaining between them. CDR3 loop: CSASPQGSNQPQHF. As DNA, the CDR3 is TGCAGTGCTAGTCCCCAGGGCTCCAATCAGCCCCAGCATTTT.

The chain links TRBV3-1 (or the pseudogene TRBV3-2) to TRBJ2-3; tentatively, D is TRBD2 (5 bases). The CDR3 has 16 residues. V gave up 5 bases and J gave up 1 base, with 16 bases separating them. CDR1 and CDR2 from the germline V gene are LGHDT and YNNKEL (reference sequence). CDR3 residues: CASSYLVGEGTDTQYF. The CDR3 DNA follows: TGTGCCAGCAGCTATTTGGTGGGAGAGGGCACAGATACGCAGTATTTT.

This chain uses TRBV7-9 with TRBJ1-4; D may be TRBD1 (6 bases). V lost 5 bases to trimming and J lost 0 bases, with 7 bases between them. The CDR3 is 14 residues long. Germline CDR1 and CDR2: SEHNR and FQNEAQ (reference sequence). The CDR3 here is CASSPGATNEKLFF. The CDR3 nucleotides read TGTGCCAGCAGCCCAGGGGCAACTAATGAAAAACTGTTTTTT.

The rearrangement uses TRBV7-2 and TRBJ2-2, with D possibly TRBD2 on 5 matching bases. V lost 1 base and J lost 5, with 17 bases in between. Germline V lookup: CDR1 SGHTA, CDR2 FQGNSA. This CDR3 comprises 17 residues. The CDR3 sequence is CASSLGNLAGRTGELFF. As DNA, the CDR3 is TGTGCCAGCAGCTTAGGAAATCTGGCGGGTCGTACCGGGGAGCTGTTTTTT. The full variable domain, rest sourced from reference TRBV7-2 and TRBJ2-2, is GAGVSQSPSNKVTEKGKDVELRCDPISGHTALYWYRQSLGQGLEFLIYFQGNSAPDKSGLPSDRFSAERTGGSVSTLTIQRTQQEDSAVYLCASSLGNLAGRTGELFFGEGSRLTVL.

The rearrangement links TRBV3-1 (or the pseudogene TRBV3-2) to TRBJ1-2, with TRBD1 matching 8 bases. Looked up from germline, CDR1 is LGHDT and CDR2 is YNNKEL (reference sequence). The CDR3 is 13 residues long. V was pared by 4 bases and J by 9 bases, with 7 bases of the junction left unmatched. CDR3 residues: CASSPQQGVRYTF. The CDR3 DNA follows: TGTGCCAGCAGCCCCCAACAGGGGGTACGCTACACCTTC.

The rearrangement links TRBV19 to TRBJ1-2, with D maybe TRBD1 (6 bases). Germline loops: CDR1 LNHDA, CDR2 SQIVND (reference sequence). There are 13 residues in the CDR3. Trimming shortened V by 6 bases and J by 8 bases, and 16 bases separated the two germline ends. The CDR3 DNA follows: TGTGCCAGTAGCGGTTACAGGGTCGTCGGCTACACCTTC. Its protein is CASSGYRVVGYTF.

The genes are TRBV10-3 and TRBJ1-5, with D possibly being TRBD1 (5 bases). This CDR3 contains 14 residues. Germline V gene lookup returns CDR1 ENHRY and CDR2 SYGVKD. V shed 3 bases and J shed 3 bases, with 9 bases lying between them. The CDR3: CAISEQANNQPQHF. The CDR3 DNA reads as TGTGCCATCAGTGAACAGGCGAACAATCAGCCCCAGCATTTT.

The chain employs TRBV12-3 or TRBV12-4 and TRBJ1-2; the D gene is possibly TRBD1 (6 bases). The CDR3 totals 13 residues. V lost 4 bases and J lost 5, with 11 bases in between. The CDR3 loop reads CASSSRGPYGYTF. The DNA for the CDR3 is TGTGCCAGCAGTTCCAGGGGACCGTATGGCTACACCTTC.

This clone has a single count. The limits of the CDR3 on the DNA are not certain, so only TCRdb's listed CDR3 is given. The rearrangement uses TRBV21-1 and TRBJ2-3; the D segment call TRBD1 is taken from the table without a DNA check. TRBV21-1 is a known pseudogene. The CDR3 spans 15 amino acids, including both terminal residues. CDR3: CASSKFGHGTDTQYF.

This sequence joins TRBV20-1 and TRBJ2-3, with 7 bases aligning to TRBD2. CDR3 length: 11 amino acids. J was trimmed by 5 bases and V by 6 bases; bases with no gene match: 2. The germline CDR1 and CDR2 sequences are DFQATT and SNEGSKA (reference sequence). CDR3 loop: CSAGGVDTQYF. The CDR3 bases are TGCAGTGCGGGGGGGGTAGATACGCAGTATTTT.

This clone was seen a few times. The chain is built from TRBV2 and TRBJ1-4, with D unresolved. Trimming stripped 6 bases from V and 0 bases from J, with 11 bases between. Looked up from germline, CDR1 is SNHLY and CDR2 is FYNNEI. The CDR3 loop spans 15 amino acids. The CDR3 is CASRPVFSTNEKLFF. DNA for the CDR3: TGTGCCAGCAGGCCGGTTTTCTCAACTAATGAAAAACTGTTTTTT.

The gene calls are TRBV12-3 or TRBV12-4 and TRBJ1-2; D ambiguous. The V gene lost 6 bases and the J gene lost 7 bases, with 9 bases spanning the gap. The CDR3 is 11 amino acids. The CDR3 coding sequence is TGTGCCAGCAGCCCCGGAGGTGGCTACACCTTC. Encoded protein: CASSPGGGYTF.

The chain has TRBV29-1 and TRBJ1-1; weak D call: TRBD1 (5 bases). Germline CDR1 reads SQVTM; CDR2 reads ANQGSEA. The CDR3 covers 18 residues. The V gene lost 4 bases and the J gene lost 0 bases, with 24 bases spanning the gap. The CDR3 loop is CSVVLRAGTFALNTEAFF. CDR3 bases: TGCAGCGTTGTTCTTAGGGCGGGGACCTTTGCCCTGAACACTGAAGCTTTCTTT. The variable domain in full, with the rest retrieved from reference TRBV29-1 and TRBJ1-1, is SAVISQKPSRDICQRGTSLTIQCQVDSQVTMMFWYRQQPGQSLTLIATANQGSEATYESGFVIDKFPISRPNLTFSTLTVSNMSPEDSSIYLCSVVLRAGTFALNTEAFFGQGTRLTVV.

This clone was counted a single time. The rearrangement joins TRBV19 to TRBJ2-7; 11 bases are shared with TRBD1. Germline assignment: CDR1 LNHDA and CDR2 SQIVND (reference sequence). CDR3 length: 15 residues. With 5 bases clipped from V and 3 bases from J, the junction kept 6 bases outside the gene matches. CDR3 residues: CASSLRGTGGYEQYF. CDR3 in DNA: TGTGCCAGTAGTCTCCGAGGGACAGGGGGCTACGAGCAGTACTTC.

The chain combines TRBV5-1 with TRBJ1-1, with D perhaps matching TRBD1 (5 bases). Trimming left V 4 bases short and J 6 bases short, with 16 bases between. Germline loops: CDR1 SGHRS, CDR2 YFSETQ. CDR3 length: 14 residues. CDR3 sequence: CASSTARGKAEAFF. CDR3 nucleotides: TGCGCCAGCAGCACAGCCCGGGGGAAAGCTGAAGCTTTCTTT.

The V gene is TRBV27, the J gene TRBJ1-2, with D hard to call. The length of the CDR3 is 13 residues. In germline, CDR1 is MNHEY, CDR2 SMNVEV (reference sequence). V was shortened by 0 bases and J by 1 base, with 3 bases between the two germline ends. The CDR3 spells CASSLSINYGYTF. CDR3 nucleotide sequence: TGTGCCAGCAGTTTATCCATTAACTATGGCTACACCTTC.

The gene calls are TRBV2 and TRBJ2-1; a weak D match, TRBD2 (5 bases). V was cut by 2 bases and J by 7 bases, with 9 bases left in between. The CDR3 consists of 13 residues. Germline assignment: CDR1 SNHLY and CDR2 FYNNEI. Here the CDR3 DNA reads TGTGCCAGCAGTGAAATCCGGGGTAATGAGCAGTTCTTC. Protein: CASSEIRGNEQFF.

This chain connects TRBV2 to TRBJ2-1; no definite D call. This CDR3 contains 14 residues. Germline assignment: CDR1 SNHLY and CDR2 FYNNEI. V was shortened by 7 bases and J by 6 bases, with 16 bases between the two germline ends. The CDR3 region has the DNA TGTGCCAGCATCCCGCCGGTCCATGGCAATGAGCAGTTCTTC. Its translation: CASIPPVHGNEQFF.

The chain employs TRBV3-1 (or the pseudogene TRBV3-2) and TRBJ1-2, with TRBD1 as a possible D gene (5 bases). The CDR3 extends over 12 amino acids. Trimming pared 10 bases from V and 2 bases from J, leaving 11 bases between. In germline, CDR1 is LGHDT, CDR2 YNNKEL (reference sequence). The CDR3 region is CATGGDNYGYTF. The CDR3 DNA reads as TGTGCCACCGGGGGGGACAACTATGGCTACACCTTC.

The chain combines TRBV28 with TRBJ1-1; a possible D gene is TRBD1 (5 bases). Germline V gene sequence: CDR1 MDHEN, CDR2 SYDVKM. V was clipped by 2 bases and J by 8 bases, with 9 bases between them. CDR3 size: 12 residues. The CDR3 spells CASSLQGREAFF. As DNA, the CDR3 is TGTGCCAGCAGTTTACAGGGAAGGGAAGCTTTCTTT.

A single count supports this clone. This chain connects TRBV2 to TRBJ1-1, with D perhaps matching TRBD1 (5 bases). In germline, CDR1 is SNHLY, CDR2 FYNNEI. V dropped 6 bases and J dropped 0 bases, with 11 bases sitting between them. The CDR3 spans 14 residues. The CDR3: CASRGPGMNTEAFF. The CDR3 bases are TGTGCCAGCAGGGGGCCGGGTATGAACACTGAAGCTTTCTTT.

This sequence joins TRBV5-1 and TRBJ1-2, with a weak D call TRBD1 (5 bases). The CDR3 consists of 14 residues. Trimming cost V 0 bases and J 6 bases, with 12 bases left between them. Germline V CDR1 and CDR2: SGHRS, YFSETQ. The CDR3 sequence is CASSLAGGVDGYTF. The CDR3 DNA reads TGCGCCAGCAGCTTGGCCGGAGGGGTGGATGGCTACACCTTC.

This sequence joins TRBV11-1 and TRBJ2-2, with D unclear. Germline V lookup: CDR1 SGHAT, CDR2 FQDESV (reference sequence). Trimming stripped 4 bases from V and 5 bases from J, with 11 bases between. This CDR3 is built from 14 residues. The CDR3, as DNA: TGTGCCAGCAGCTGGCAGGCTAAGACCGGGGAGCTGTTTTTT. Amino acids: CASSWQAKTGELFF. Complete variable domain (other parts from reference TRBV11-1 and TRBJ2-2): EAEVAQSPRYKITEKSQAVAFWCDPISGHATLYWYRQILGQGPELLVQFQDESVVDDSQLPKDRFSAERLKGVDSTLKIQPAELGDSAMYLCASSWQAKTGELFFGEGSRLTVL.

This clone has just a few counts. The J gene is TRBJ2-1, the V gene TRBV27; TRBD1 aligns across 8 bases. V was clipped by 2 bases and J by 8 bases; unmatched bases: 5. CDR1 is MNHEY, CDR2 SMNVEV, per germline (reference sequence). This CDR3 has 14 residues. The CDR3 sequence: CASSLGQGKHEQFF. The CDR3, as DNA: TGTGCCAGCAGTTTAGGACAGGGAAAACATGAGCAGTTCTTC.

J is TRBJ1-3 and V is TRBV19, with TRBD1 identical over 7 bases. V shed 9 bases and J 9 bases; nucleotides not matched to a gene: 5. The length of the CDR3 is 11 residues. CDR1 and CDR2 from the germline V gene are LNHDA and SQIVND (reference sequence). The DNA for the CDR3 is TGTGCCAGCAACAGGGGAGGCACCATATATTTT. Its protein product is CASNRGGTIYF.

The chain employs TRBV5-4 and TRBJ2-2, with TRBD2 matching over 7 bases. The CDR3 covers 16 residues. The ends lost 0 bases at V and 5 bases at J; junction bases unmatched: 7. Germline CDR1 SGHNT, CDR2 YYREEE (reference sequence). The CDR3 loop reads CASSLDVSGSTGELFF. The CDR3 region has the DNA TGTGCCAGCAGCTTGGATGTTAGCGGGTCTACCGGGGAGCTGTTTTTT. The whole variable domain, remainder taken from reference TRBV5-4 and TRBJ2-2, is ETGVTQSPTHLIKTRGQQVTLRCSSQSGHNTVSWYQQALGQGPQFIFQYYREEENGRGNFPPRFSGLQFPNYSSELNVNALELDDSALYLCASSLDVSGSTGELFFGEGSRLTVL.

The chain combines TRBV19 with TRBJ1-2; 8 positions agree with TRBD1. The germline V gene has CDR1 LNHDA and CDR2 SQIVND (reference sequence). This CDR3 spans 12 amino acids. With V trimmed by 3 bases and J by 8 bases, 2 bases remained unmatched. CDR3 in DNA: TGTGCCAGTAGTATCGACAGGGGAGGCTACACCTTC. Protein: CASSIDRGGYTF.

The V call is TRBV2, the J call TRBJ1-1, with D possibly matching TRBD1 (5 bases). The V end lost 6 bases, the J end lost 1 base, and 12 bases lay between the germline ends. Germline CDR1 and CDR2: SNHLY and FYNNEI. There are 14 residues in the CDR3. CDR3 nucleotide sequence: TGTGCCAGCAGGTCGGTAGGGGCGAACACTGAAGCTTTCTTT. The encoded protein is CASRSVGANTEAFF.

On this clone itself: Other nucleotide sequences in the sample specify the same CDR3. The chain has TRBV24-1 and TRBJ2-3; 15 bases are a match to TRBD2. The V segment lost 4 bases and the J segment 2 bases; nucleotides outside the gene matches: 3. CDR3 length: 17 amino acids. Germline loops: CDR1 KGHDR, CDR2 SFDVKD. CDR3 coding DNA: TGTGCCACCAGTGACAGGACTAGCGGGAGGGTCACAGATACGCAGTATTTT. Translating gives CATSDRTSGRVTDTQYF.

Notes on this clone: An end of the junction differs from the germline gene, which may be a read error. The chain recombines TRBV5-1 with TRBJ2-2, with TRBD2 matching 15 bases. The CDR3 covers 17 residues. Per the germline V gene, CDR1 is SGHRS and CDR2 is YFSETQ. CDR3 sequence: CVSSPGLAGGLAGELFF. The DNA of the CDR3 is TGCGTCAGCAGCCCGGGACTAGCGGGAGGTCTTGCCGGGGAGCTGTTTTTT.

CDR3 bases: TGTGCCTCAACACCCGGGACTACCGGCCATGAGCAGTTCTTC. This translates into CASTPGTTGHEQFF. The chain couples TRBV30 to TRBJ2-1; 7 bases are shared with TRBD2. The CDR3 is 14 amino acids. Per germline, CDR1 GTSNPN and CDR2 SVGIG (reference sequence). V gave up 7 bases and J gave up 8 bases; unmatched junction bases: 14.